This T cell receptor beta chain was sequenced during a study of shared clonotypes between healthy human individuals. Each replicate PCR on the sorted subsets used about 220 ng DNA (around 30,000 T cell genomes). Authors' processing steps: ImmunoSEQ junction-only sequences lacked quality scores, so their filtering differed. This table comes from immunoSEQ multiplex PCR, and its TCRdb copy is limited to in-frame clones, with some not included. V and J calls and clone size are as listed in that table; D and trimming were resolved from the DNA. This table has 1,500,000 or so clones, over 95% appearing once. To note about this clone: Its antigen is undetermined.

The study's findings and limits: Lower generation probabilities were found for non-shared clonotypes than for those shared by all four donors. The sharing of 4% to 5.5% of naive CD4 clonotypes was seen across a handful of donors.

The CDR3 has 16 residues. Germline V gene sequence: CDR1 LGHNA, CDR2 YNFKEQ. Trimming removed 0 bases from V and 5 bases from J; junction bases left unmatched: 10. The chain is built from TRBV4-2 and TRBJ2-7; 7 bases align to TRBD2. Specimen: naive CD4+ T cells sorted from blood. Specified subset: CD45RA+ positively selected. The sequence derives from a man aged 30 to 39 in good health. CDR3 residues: CASSQEVAGAFHEQYF. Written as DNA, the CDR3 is TGTGCCAGCAGCCAAGAGGTGGCGGGAGCTTTCCACGAGCAGTACTTC.